The entry below gives a single T cell receptor beta chain sequence along with its context. This sample stems from a study of blood T cell repertoires in COVID-19. Study information: T cells, B-cell-depleted T cells, or PBMCs supplied cDNA or gDNA.

Clones were read by immunoSEQ multiplex PCR, and TCRdb kept only the in-frame ones, dropping some. The sample shows roughly 140,000 clones, approximately 80% of them seen only once. Germline V gives CDR1 LNHNV, CDR2 YYDKDF (reference sequence). The CDR3 is made up of 15 amino acids. V dropped 0 bases and J dropped 0; count of bases not matched to a gene: 1. The specimen was peripheral blood. This sequence joins TRBV15 and TRBJ2-7; 8 bases are shared with TRBD2. The receptor comes from a human donor in a cohort sampled during active COVID-19. CDR3 DNA: TGTGCCACCAGCAGAGAACTAGCGGCCTCCTACGAGCAGTACTTC. Protein sequence: CATSRELAASYEQYF. Full variable domain (missing parts from reference TRBV15 and TRBJ2-7): DAMVIQNPRYQVTQFGKPVTLSCSQTLNHNVMYWYQQKSSQAPKLLFHYYDKDFNNEADTPDNFQSRRPNTSFCFLDIRSPGLGDTAMYLCATSRELAASYEQYFGPGTRLTVT.